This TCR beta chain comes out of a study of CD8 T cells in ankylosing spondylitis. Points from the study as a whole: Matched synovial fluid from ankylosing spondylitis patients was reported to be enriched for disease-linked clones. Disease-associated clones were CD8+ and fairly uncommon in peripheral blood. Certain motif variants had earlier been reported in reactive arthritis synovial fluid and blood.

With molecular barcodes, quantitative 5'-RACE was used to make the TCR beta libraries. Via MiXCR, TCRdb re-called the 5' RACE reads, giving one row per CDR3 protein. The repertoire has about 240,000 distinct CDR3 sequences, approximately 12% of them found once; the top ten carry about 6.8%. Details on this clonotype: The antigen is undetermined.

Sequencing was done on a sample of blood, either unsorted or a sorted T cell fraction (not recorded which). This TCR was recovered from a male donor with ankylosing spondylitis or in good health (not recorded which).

The CDR3 sequence: CASSFKSAYNEQFF. The CDR3 nucleotides read TGTGCCAGCAGCTTCAAATCAGCCTACAATGAGCAGTTCTTC. V gene TRBV12-3 or TRBV12-4 combines with J gene TRBJ2-1; D is ambiguous. Trimming removed 6 bases at V and 2 bases at J, with 11 bases between. There are 14 residues in the CDR3.